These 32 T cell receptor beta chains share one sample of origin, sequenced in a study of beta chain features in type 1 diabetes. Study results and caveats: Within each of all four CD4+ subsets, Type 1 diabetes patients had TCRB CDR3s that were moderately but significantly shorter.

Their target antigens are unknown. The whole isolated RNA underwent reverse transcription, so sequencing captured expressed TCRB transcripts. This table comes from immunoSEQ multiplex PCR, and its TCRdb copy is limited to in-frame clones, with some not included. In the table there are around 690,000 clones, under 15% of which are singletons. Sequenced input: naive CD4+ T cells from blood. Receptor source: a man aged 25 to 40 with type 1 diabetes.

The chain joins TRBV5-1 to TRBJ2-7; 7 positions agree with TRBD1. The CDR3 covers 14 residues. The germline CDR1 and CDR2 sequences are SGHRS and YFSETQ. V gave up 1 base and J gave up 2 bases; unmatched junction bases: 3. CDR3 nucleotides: TGCGCCAGCAGCTTGTACAGGGGAGCCTACGAGCAGTACTTC. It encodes CASSLYRGAYEQYF.

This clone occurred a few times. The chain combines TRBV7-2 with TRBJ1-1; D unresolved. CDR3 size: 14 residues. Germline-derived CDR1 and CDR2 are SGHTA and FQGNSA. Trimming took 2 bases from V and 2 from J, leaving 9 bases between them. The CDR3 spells CASSLYEFNTEAFF. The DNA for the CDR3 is TGTGCCAGCAGCTTATACGAGTTCAACACTGAAGCTTTCTTT. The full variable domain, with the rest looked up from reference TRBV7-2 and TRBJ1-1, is GAGVSQSPSNKVTEKGKDVELRCDPISGHTALYWYRQSLGQGLEFLIYFQGNSAPDKSGLPSDRFSAERTGGSVSTLTIQRTQQEDSAVYLCASSLYEFNTEAFFGQGTRLTVV.

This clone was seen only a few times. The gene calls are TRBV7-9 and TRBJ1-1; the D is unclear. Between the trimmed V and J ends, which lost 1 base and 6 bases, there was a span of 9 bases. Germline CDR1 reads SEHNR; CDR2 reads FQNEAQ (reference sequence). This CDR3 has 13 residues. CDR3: CASSLGISAEAFF. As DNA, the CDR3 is TGTGCCAGCAGCTTAGGCATCTCAGCTGAAGCTTTCTTT.

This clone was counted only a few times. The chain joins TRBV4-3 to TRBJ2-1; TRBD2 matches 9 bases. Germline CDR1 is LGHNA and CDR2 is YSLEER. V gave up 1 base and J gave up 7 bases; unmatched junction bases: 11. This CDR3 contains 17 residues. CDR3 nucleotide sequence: TGCGCCAGCAGCCAAGCGTCTCAGCGGGGGGTTAAGAATGAGCAGTTCTTC. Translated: CASSQASQRGVKNEQFF.

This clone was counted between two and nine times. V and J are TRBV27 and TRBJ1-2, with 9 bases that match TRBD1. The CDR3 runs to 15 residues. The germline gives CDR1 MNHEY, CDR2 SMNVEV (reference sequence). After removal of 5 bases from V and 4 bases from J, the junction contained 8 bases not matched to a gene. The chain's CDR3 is CASSPGQGPPYGYTF. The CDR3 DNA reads TGTGCCAGCAGTCCGGGACAGGGTCCGCCCTATGGCTACACCTTC.

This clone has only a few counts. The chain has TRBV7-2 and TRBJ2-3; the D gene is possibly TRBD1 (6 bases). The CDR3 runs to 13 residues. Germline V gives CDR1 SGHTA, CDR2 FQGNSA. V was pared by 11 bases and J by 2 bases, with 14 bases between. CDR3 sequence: CAVRGSSTDTQYF. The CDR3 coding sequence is TGTGCCGTCAGGGGCAGTTCCACAGATACGCAGTATTTT. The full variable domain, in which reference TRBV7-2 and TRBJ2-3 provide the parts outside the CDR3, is GAGVSQSPSNKVTEKGKDVELRCDPISGHTALYWYRQSLGQGLEFLIYFQGNSAPDKSGLPSDRFSAERTGGSVSTLTIQRTQQEDSAVYLCAVRGSSTDTQYFGPGTRLTVL.

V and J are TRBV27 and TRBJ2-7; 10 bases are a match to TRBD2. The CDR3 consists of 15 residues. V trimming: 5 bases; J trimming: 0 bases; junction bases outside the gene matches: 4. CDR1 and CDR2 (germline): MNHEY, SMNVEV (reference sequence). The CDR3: CASSPGLAASYEQYF. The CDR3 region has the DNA TGTGCCAGCAGTCCCGGACTAGCGGCCTCCTACGAGCAGTACTTC.

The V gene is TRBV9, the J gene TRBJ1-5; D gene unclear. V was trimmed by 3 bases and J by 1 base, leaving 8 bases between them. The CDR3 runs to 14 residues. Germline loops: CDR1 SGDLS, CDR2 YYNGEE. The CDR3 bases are TGTGCCAGCAGCGCTGGGCAGAGCAATCAGCCCCAGCATTTT. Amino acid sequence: CASSAGQSNQPQHF. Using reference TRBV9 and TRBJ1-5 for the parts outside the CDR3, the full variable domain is DSGVTQTPKHLITATGQRVTLRCSPRSGDLSVYWYQQSLDQGLQFLIQYYNGEERAKGNILERFSAQQFPDLHSELNLSSLELGDSALYFCASSAGQSNQPQHFGDGTRLSIL.

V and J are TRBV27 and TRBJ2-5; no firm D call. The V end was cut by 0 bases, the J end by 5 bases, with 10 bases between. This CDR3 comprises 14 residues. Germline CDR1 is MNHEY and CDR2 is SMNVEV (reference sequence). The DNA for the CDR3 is TGTGCCAGCAGTTTATCGAAGGGCCGGGAGACCCAGTACTTC. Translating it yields CASSLSKGRETQYF.

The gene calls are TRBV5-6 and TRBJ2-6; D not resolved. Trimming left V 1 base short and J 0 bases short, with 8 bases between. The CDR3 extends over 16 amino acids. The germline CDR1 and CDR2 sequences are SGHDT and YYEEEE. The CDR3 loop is CASSLISASGANVLTF. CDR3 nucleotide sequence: TGTGCCAGCAGCTTGATAAGTGCCTCTGGGGCCAACGTCCTGACTTTC.

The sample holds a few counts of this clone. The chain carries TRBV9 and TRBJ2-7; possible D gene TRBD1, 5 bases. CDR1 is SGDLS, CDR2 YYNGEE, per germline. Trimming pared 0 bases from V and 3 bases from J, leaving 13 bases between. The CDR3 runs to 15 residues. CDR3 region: CASSVATGLIYEQYF. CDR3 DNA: TGTGCCAGCAGCGTAGCTACAGGTCTGATCTACGAGCAGTACTTC.

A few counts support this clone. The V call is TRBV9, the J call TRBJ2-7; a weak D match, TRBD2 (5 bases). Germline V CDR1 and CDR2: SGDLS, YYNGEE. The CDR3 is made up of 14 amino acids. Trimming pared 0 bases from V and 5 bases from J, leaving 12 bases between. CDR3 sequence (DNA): TGTGCCAGCAGCGTAGGGACTGCGCACGACGAGCAGTACTTC. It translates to CASSVGTAHDEQYF.

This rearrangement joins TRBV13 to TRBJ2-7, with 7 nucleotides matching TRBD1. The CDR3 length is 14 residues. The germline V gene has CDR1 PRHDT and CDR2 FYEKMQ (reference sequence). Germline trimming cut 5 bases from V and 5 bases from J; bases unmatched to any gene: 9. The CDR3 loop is CASSRTGAGDEQYF. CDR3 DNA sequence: TGTGCCAGCAGCCGCACAGGGGCCGGAGACGAGCAGTACTTC.

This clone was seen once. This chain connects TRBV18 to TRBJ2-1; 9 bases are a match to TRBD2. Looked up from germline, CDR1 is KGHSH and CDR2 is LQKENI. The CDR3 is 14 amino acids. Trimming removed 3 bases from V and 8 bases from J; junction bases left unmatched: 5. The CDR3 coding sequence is TGTGCCAGCTCACCGGGCGGGGGGGTACATGAGCAGTTCTTC. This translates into CASSPGGGVHEQFF.

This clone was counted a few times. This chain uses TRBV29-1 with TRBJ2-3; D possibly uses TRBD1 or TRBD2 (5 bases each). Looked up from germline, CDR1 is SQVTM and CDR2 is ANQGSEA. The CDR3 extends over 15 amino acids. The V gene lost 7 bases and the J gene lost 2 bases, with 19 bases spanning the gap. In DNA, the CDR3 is TGCAGCGCGGTCGGGACCCCCAAAATCACAGATACGCAGTATTTT. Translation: CSAVGTPKITDTQYF.

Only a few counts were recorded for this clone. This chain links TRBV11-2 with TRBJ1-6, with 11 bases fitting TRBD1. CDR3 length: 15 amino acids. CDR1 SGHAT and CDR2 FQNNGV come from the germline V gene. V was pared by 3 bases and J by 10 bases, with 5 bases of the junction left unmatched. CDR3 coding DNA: TGTGCCAGCAGCTTCTCGGACAGGGGGCAATCACCCCTCCACTTT. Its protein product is CASSFSDRGQSPLHF.

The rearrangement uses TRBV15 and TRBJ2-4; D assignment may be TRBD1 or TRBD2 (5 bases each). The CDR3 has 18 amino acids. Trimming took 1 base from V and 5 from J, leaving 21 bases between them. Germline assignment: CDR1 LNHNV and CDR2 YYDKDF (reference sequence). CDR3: CATSRARPIRDGQNIQYF. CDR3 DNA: TGTGCCACCAGCAGAGCAAGGCCCATCCGGGACGGCCAAAACATTCAGTACTTC.

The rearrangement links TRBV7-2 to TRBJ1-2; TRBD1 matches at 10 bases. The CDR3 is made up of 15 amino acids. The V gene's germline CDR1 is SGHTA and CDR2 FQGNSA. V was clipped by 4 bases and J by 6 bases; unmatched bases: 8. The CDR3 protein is CASSSRGTGAHGYTF. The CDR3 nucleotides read TGTGCCAGCAGCTCGCGCGGGACAGGGGCGCATGGCTACACCTTC.

The CDR3 nucleotides are TGTGCCAGCATTCGGGACAGCTATGGCTACACCTTC. As protein: CASIRDSYGYTF. The V and J genes are TRBV6-1 and TRBJ1-2; 7 nucleotides match TRBD1. CDR1 MNHNS and CDR2 SASEGT come from the germline V gene. This CDR3 has 12 amino acids. After removal of 7 bases from V and 4 bases from J, the junction contained 3 bases not matched to a gene.

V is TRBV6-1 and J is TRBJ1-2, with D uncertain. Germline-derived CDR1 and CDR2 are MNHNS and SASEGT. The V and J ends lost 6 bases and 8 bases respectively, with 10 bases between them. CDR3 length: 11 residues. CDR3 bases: TGTGCCAGCAGCGACCAGAGGGGCTACACCTTC. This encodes CASSDQRGYTF.

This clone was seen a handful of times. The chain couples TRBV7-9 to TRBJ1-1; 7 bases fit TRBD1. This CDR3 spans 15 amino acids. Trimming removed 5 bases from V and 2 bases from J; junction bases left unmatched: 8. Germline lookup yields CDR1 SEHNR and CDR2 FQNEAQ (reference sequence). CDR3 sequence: CASSVRRQGNTEAFF. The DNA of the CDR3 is TGTGCCAGCAGCGTTCGCCGACAGGGTAACACTGAAGCTTTCTTT. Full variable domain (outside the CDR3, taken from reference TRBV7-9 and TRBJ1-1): DTGVSQNPRHKITKRGQNVTFRCDPISEHNRLYWYRQTLGQGPEFLTYFQNEAQLEKSRLLSDRFSAERPKGSFSTLEIQRTEQGDSAMYLCASSVRRQGNTEAFFGQGTRLTVV.

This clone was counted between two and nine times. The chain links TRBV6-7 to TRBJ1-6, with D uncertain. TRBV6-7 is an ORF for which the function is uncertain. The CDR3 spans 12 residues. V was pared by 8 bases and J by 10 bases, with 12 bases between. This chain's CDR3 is CASLFTRSPLHF. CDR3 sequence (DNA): TGTGCCAGCCTCTTTACAAGGTCACCCCTCCACTTT.

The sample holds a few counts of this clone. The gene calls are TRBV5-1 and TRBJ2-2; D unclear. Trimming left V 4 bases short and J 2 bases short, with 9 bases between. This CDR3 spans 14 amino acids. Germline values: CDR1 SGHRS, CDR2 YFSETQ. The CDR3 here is CASSHIGNTGELFF. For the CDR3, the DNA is TGCGCCAGCAGCCACATAGGAAACACCGGGGAGCTGTTTTTT.

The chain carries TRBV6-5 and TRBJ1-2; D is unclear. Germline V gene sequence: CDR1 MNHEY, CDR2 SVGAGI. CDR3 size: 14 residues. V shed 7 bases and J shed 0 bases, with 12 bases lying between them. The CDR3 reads CASTAGATNYGYTF. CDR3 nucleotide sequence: TGTGCCAGCACCGCGGGTGCTACTAACTATGGCTACACCTTC.

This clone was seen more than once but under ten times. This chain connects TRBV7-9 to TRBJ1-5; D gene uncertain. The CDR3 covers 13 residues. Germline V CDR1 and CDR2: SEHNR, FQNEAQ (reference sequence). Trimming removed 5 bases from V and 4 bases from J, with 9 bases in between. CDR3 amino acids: CASSASRNQPQHF. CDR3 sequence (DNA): TGTGCCAGCAGCGCAAGCCGGAATCAGCCCCAGCATTTT. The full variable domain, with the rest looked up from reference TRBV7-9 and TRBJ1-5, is DTGVSQNPRHKITKRGQNVTFRCDPISEHNRLYWYRQTLGQGPEFLTYFQNEAQLEKSRLLSDRFSAERPKGSFSTLEIQRTEQGDSAMYLCASSASRNQPQHFGDGTRLSIL.

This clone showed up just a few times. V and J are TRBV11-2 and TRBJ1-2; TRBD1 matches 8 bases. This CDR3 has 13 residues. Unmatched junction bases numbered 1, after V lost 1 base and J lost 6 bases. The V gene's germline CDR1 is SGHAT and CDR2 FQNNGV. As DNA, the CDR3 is TGTGCCAGCAGCTTAGCGGGACAGGATGGCTACACCTTC. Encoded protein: CASSLAGQDGYTF.

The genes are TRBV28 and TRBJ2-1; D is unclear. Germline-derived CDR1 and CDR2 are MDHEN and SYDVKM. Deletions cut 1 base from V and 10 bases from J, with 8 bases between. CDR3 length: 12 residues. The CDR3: CASSLYTQEQFF. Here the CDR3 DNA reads TGTGCCAGCAGTTTATATACCCAAGAGCAGTTCTTC. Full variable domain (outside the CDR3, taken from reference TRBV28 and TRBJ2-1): DVKVTQSSRYLVKRTGEKVFLECVQDMDHENMFWYRQDPGLGLRLIYFSYDVKMKEKGDIPEGYSVSREKKERFSLILESASTNQTSMYLCASSLYTQEQFFGPGTRLTVL.

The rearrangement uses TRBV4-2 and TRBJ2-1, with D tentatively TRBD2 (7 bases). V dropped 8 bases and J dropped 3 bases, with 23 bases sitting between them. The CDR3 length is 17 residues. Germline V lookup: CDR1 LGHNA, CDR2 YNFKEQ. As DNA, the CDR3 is TGTGCCAGCTCCCACGGTGGTTCCGGGGGGCGCTACAATGAGCAGTTCTTC. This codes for CASSHGGSGGRYNEQFF.

The CDR3 DNA sequence: TGTGCCTGGAGTACAATTACGGACAGCTTGGGGCTGTTTTTT. Translation gives CAWSTITDSLGLFF. The genes are TRBV30 and TRBJ1-4, with a weak D call TRBD1 (6 bases). The CDR3 runs to 14 residues. Germline V gives CDR1 GTSNPN, CDR2 SVGIG (reference sequence). Trimming shortened V by 2 bases and J by 14 bases, and 21 bases separated the two germline ends.

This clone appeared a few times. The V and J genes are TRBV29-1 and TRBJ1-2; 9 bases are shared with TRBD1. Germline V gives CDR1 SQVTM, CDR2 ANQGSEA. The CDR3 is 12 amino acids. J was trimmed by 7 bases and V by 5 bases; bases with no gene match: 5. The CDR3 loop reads CSVLQGARGYTF. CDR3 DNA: TGCAGCGTTTTACAGGGGGCGCGTGGCTACACCTTC.

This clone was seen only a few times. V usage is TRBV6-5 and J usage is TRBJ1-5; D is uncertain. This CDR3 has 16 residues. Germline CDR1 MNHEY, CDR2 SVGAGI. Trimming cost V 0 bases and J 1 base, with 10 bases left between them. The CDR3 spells CASSYSRPGSNQPQHF. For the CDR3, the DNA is TGTGCCAGCAGTTACTCAAGGCCCGGGAGCAATCAGCCCCAGCATTTT.

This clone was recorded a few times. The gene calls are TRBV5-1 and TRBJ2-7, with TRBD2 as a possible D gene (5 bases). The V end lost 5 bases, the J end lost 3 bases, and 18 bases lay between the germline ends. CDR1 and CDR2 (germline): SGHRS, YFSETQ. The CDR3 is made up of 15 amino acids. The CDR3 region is CASSLTSRDVYEQYF. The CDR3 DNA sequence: TGCGCCAGCAGTTTGACCTCGAGGGATGTCTACGAGCAGTACTTC.